These 21 T cell receptor beta chains were sequenced from one sample in a study of response to subunit inactivated influenza vaccine. TCRdb re-analysed the RT-PCR reads in MiXCR, keeping a single row per CDR3 protein. The sample has about 190,000 distinct CDR3 sequences; approximately 15% are singletons. Sequenced material: CD8+ T cells sorted from PBMCs, taken 5 to 6 days after vaccination. Source of these receptors: a man aged 50-59 years who received an inactivated influenza vaccine.

J is TRBJ1-1 and V is TRBV29-1, with 7 bases that match TRBD1. This CDR3 spans 15 amino acids. CDR1 is SQVTM and CDR2 is ANQGSEA in the germline V gene. Germline trimming cut 5 bases from V and 5 bases from J; bases unmatched to any gene: 14. The CDR3 spells CSVPSGGGYGTEAFF. CDR3 nucleotide sequence: TGCAGCGTTCCCTCTGGAGGGGGCTACGGAACTGAAGCTTTCTTT.

The J gene is TRBJ2-2, the V gene TRBV4-3; 8 nucleotides line up with TRBD2. The CDR3 is 16 residues long. After removal of 8 bases from V and 1 base from J, the junction contained 9 bases not matched to a gene. Germline V gives CDR1 LGHNA, CDR2 YSLEER. CDR3 amino acids: CASHTPGLGNTGELFF. Written as DNA, the CDR3 is TGCGCCAGCCACACACCGGGACTAGGGAACACCGGGGAGCTGTTTTTT.

Notes on this clonotype: One end of the junction is discordant with germline, which a read error may explain. The CDR3 DNA reads as TGCGCCAGAAGCTTGTCAGGGAATGAGCAGTTCTTC. Its translation: CARSLSGNEQFF. The chain joins TRBV5-1 to TRBJ2-1; tentative D call: TRBD1 (5 bases). The CDR3 covers 12 residues. Looked up from germline, CDR1 is SGHRS and CDR2 is YFSETQ.

This clonotype came up many times. The rearrangement links TRBV6-5 to TRBJ1-1, with TRBD1 as a possible D gene (6 bases). CDR3 length: 13 amino acids. The V end lost 0 bases, the J end lost 5 bases, and 7 bases lay between the germline ends. The germline V gene encodes CDR1 MNHEY and CDR2 SVGAGI. The CDR3 bases are TGTGCCAGCAGTTACTCAGGGGGGACTGAAGCTTTCTTT. It codes for CASSYSGGTEAFF.

This clonotype was observed at least ten times. This chain connects TRBV12-3 or TRBV12-4 to TRBJ2-1; D not resolved. This CDR3 has 14 amino acids. The ends were cut back, 8 bases at V and 0 bases at J, with 11 bases in the middle. CDR3 sequence: CASAGSSSYNEQFF. For the CDR3, the DNA is TGTGCCAGCGCCGGCAGTAGCTCCTACAATGAGCAGTTCTTC.

This clonotype has just one count. As DNA, the CDR3 is TGCGCCAGCAGCCAAGGGACAGCTCAGCCCCAGCATTTT. Translation: CASSQGTAQPQHF. V usage is TRBV4-3 and J usage is TRBJ1-5, with D perhaps matching TRBD1 (6 bases). Germline assignment: CDR1 LGHNA and CDR2 YSLEER. V was pared by 1 base and J by 6 bases, with 7 bases between. The CDR3 length is 13 residues.

This sequence joins TRBV3-1 and TRBJ1-5; tentative D call: TRBD1 (5 bases). CDR1 and CDR2 from the germline V gene are LGHDT and YNNKEL (reference sequence). This CDR3 contains 14 residues. Trimming removed 4 bases at V and 7 bases at J, with 14 bases between. CDR3 sequence: CASSLGWGRQPQHF. The CDR3 DNA sequence: TGTGCCAGCAGCCTAGGGTGGGGACGACAGCCCCAGCATTTT.

This clonotype was counted only a few times. CDR3 DNA: TGTGCCACCAGTGAGGGACAGGAGTCCCGCACAGATACGCAGTATTTT. Translating it yields CATSEGQESRTDTQYF. This chain connects TRBV24-1 to TRBJ2-3, with 8 bases fitting TRBD1. This CDR3 comprises 16 residues. V was pared by 4 bases and J by 1 base, with 6 bases of the junction left unmatched. Germline CDR1 KGHDR, CDR2 SFDVKD.

In this sample, this clonotype turned up a few times. The rearrangement links TRBV5-5 to TRBJ2-2, with D perhaps TRBD1 (6 bases). Germline lookup yields CDR1 SGHKS and CDR2 YYEKEE (reference sequence). The CDR3 length is 14 residues. V gave up 0 bases and J gave up 5 bases, with 8 bases separating them. The CDR3 DNA follows: TGTGCCAGCAGCTTGGGGGGGCGAACCGGGGAGCTGTTTTTT. Its translation is CASSLGGRTGELFF.

The table lists this clonotype with a few counts. This chain connects TRBV6-4 to TRBJ1-5, with D possibly being TRBD1 (6 bases). Germline CDR1 is MRHNA and CDR2 is SNTAGT. The ends were cut back, 2 bases at V and 2 bases at J, with 25 bases in the middle. The CDR3 extends over 20 amino acids. Here the CDR3 reads CASSDGTGTSVLLGNQPQHF. The DNA of the CDR3 is TGTGCCAGCAGTGACGGGACGGGGACATCGGTCCTCCTTGGCAATCAGCCCCAGCATTTT.

This clonotype was seen only a few times. This chain links TRBV6-5 with TRBJ1-4; perhaps TRBD1 as D (5 bases). CDR3 length: 15 residues. V lost 0 bases and J lost 0, with 5 bases in between. From germline, CDR1 is MNHEY and CDR2 SVGAGI. CDR3 loop: CASSYSGATNEKLFF. As DNA, the CDR3 is TGTGCCAGCAGTTACTCGGGGGCAACTAATGAAAAACTGTTTTTT.

With regard to this clonotype: A junction end diverges from the germline sequence, so it may reflect a read error. This chain links TRBV27 with TRBJ2-1; 10 bases are a match to TRBD2. This CDR3 spans 15 amino acids. Germline-derived CDR1 and CDR2 are MNHEY and SMNVEV (reference sequence). CDR3 loop: CPSSVGTSAYNEQFF. The CDR3 nucleotides read TGTCCCAGCAGTGTAGGGACTAGCGCTTACAATGAGCAGTTCTTC.

The chain has TRBV4-3 and TRBJ2-2, with 10 bases that match TRBD1. Trimming took 2 bases from V and 5 from J; bases not matched to a gene: 8. Looked up from germline, CDR1 is LGHNA and CDR2 is YSLEER. This CDR3 is 17 amino acids long. The CDR3 sequence: CASSQNRDRGRTGELFF. The CDR3 region has the DNA TGCGCCAGCAGCCAAAACCGGGACAGGGGACGTACCGGGGAGCTGTTTTTT.

This clonotype was seen a few times. The CDR3 coding sequence is TGTGCCAGCAGCACAGATGGTTCCGGGCTGTTTTTT. Its translation is CASSTDGSGLFF. This sequence joins TRBV12-3 or TRBV12-4 and TRBJ2-2; D gene unclear. The CDR3 extends over 12 amino acids. V was trimmed by 6 bases and J by 13 bases, leaving 15 bases between them.

The chain couples TRBV27 to TRBJ2-2; 15 bases are shared with TRBD2. The V segment lost 5 bases and the J segment 4 bases; nucleotides outside the gene matches: 8. Looked up from germline, CDR1 is MNHEY and CDR2 is SMNVEV (reference sequence). This CDR3 has 18 amino acids. The CDR3 coding sequence is TGTGCCAGCAGTCTATGGACTAGCGGGAGGGAGGGCACCGGGGAGCTGTTTTTT. This gives the protein CASSLWTSGREGTGELFF.

Only a few counts were recorded for this clonotype. The genes are TRBV5-1 and TRBJ2-5, with D unresolved. In germline, CDR1 is SGHRS, CDR2 YFSETQ. The CDR3 is 15 amino acids. The V gene lost 0 bases and the J gene lost 0 bases, with 9 bases spanning the gap. DNA for the CDR3: TGCGCCAGCAGCTTGGACTATCTCCACCAAGAGACCCAGTACTTC. This sequence encodes CASSLDYLHQETQYF.

At least ten counts were recorded for this clonotype. This chain joins TRBV7-3 and TRBJ2-1, with no clear D. This CDR3 is built from 17 residues. V dropped 1 base and J dropped 4 bases, with 17 bases sitting between them. Germline V CDR1 and CDR2: SGHTA, FQGTGA. In DNA form, the CDR3 reads TGTGCCAGCAGCTTAATGGCGACCCCTTCCCCTTACAATGAGCAGTTCTTC. It yields the protein CASSLMATPSPYNEQFF.

The chain combines TRBV13 with TRBJ2-1; D not certain. Trimming removed 5 bases at V and 5 bases at J, with 7 bases between. Germline lookup yields CDR1 PRHDT and CDR2 FYEKMQ (reference sequence). The CDR3 runs 12 residues. CDR3 amino acids: CASSALDNEQFF. Written as DNA, the CDR3 is TGTGCCAGCAGCGCCCTTGACAATGAGCAGTTCTTC.

The chain uses TRBV7-8 and TRBJ1-2; the match to TRBD1 covers 9 bases. Germline V gene data show CDR1 as SGHVS and CDR2 as FQNEAQ. J lost 9 bases, V lost 5 bases, and 13 bases had no gene match. The CDR3 runs 15 residues. This CDR3 reads CASSQGTGNIVSYTF. CDR3 in DNA: TGTGCCAGCAGCCAGGGGACAGGGAATATCGTTAGCTACACCTTC.

Only a few counts were recorded for this clonotype. The V and J genes are TRBV6-2 or TRBV6-3 and TRBJ1-5; D is unresolved. The CDR3 has 15 residues. Trimming removed 0 bases at V and 5 bases at J, with 11 bases between. Germline-derived CDR1 and CDR2 are MNHEY and SVGEGT. As DNA, the CDR3 is TGTGCCAGCAGTTACTCCGGGTTGGGGTATCAGCCCCAGCATTTT. It codes for CASSYSGLGYQPQHF.

This clonotype has a count of ten or more. The chain joins TRBV19 to TRBJ2-1; D unclear. This CDR3 has 17 residues. Germline CDR1 is LNHDA and CDR2 is SQIVND (reference sequence). Trimming took 4 bases from V and 10 from J, leaving 26 bases between them. For the CDR3, the DNA is TGTGCCAGTAGTACACCCTCTCCTGCGGCCCTTCCCGGGGAGCAGTTCTTC. Its protein product is CASSTPSPAALPGEQFF.